This T cell receptor (beta chain) derives from a study of early T cells in non-severe SARS-CoV-2 infection. Overall study: Unsorted whole-blood RNA was sequenced in bulk, leaving chains unpaired. Study results and limitations: There was a bias toward anti-spike CD8 responses in VDJdb matching, which missed private and CD4 specificities.

V lost 2 bases, J lost 2 bases, and 10 bases lay in between. Looked up from germline, CDR1 is MNHEY and CDR2 is SVGEGT. The CDR3 runs 14 residues. TCRdb re-derived calls from the 5' RACE reads in MiXCR, one entry per CDR3 protein. The sample lists about 30,000 distinct CDR3 sequences; around 6.6% were seen once. About this clonotype itself: What it recognizes is unknown.

The source of this sequence is an adult who was a healthcare worker with PCR-confirmed SARS-CoV-2 infection or an uninfected control (not recorded which). The source material was whole blood. The chain combines TRBV6-2 or TRBV6-3 with TRBJ2-7; D is possibly TRBD2 (5 bases). The CDR3 loop is CASSYKGGPYEQYF. CDR3 nucleotides: TGTGCCAGCAGTTACAAAGGCGGGCCCTACGAGCAGTACTTC.